This entry lists 5 T cell receptor beta chains sequenced from one sample in a study of T cell responses to AZD1222 COVID-19 vaccine. Only in-frame clones appear in the TCRdb table, and some are missing; sequencing was by immunoSEQ multiplex PCR. This sample has over 100,000 clones, with 85% to 95% found just once. The specimen was peripheral blood, collected on day 0 of AZD1222 vaccination. The receptors here all came from an adult in good health.

The V call is TRBV13, the J call TRBJ1-1; possible D gene TRBD1, 5 bases. The CDR3 is 14 residues long. The germline CDR1 and CDR2 sequences are PRHDT and FYEKMQ (reference sequence). The germline V and J ends were trimmed by 5 bases and 4 bases, with 14 bases remaining between them. The CDR3 DNA follows: TGTGCCAGCAGCCCCGGGGCGTTGGGCACTGAAGCTTTCTTT. Translated: CASSPGALGTEAFF.

V usage is TRBV5-1 and J usage is TRBJ2-3; unclear D gene. The CDR3 extends over 11 amino acids. Germline V gene data show CDR1 as SGHRS and CDR2 as YFSETQ. V lost 0 bases and J lost 6, with 2 bases in between. CDR3 DNA: TGCGCCAGCAGCTTGGATGATACGCAGTATTTT. Its protein is CASSLDDTQYF.

The genes are TRBV6-1 and TRBJ2-1; D gene ambiguous. The CDR3 totals 13 residues. Germline assignment: CDR1 MNHNS and CDR2 SASEGT. V shed 2 bases and J shed 1 base, with 3 bases lying between them. CDR3 protein: CASSEWSYNEQFF. The CDR3 DNA reads as TGTGCCAGCAGTGAATGGTCCTACAATGAGCAGTTCTTC.

A single count supports this clone. This chain links TRBV2 with TRBJ2-7, with 7 bases lining up with TRBD1. This CDR3 contains 15 residues. CDR1 SNHLY and CDR2 FYNNEI come from the germline V gene. V lost 9 bases and J lost 3; bases outside the gene matches: 14. The CDR3 loop reads CARNPYTGTDYEQYF. The DNA for the CDR3 is TGTGCCAGAAACCCTTATACCGGGACAGACTACGAGCAGTACTTC.

The J gene is TRBJ2-5, the V gene TRBV6-5; 7 bases map to TRBD2. Trimming at V came to 8 bases and at J to 5 bases, leaving 11 bases not matched to a gene. The CDR3 runs to 14 residues. Germline CDR1 MNHEY, CDR2 SVGAGI. Here the CDR3 reads CASWEGVRAETQYF. The CDR3 DNA sequence: TGTGCCAGCTGGGAGGGAGTCCGTGCCGAGACCCAGTACTTC.